This TCR beta chain was captured by sequencing in a study of graft-versus-host responses after intestinal transplantation. Study background: Every recipient underwent anti-thymocyte globulin induction, then tacrolimus and steroids for roughly three years. General study results and limits: Where graft-donor T cell macrochimerism was present, patients had high graft-versus-host to host-versus-graft clonal ratios in allografts. Early post-transplant HvG declines were associated with peak circulating GvH clone levels. Among recipient marrow samples, GvH clones were found; some appeared first in ileum or blood.

Repertoires were generated with immunoSEQ multiplex PCR, while TCRdb's copy carries only in-frame clones and drops some. The data contain fewer than 110,000 clones, roughly 90% of them seen just once; the ten biggest clones take up around 0.7%. The CDR3 is made up of 16 amino acids. V was pared by 0 bases and J by 6 bases, with 18 bases between. Germline V gene lookup returns CDR1 SGDLS and CDR2 YYNGEE. Turning to this clone: The antigen remains undetermined.

The chain has TRBV9 and TRBJ1-2, with D possibly TRBD1 on 5 matching bases. The material sequenced was unstimulated CD4+ T cells sorted from spleen or lymph node cells, taken before transplant. The TCR originated in a human donor who was the organ donor for an intestinal transplant. CDR3 DNA sequence: TGTGCCAGCAGCGTAGGGCCATTACAGGATAAGGATGGCTACACCTTC. Amino acid sequence: CASSVGPLQDKDGYTF.